Following are 12 T cell receptor beta chains from one sample sequenced in a study of CD8+CD57+ T cells in acquired aplastic anemia. For CDR3 and TCR beta VDJ profiling, genomic DNA was the template used. TCRdb passed the reads through MiXCR, listing each CDR3 protein once. The data hold just over 400,000 distinct CDR3 sequences, with roughly 64% observed a single time. Material for sequencing was sorted CD4+, CD8+, or CD8+CD57+ T cells (not recorded which) from PBMCs. Receptors were obtained from a human donor in good health, serving as a control.

This sequence joins TRBV19 and TRBJ2-5; D may match TRBD1 or TRBD2 (6 bases each). Between the trimmed V and J ends, which lost 6 bases and 4 bases, there was a span of 18 bases. There are 15 residues in the CDR3. Germline loops: CDR1 LNHDA, CDR2 SQIVND (reference sequence). CDR3 sequence: CASRRGQGGTETQYF. The CDR3 DNA reads TGTGCCAGTAGGAGAGGGCAAGGGGGGACAGAGACCCAGTACTTC.

Concerning this clonotype itself: The junction shows a germline mismatch at one end, possibly a read error. The chain employs TRBV7-9 and TRBJ2-7, with 11 nucleotides matching TRBD1. The CDR3 length is 15 residues. Germline V gene data show CDR1 as SEHNR and CDR2 as FQNEAQ (reference sequence). The CDR3 protein is CASSVAGTGGYVQYF. CDR3 DNA: TGTGCCAGCAGCGTCGCCGGGACAGGGGGATACGTGCAGTACTTC.

This sequence joins TRBV7-8 and TRBJ1-5; a possible D gene is TRBD1 (5 bases). The CDR3 totals 16 residues. CDR1 is SGHVS and CDR2 is FQNEAQ in the germline V gene. Trimming cost V 5 bases and J 13 bases, with 27 bases left between them. The CDR3 reads CASSSGEAGQDPQQHF. DNA of the CDR3: TGTGCCAGCAGCAGCGGGGAGGCGGGGCAAGATCCCCAGCAGCATTTT.

This clonotype was recorded once. This chain links TRBV12-3 or TRBV12-4 with TRBJ1-6; D remains ambiguous. This CDR3 is 14 amino acids long. V was pared by 3 bases and J by 8 bases, with 11 bases between. The CDR3: CASSFRVRDSPLHF. In nucleotides, the CDR3 is TGTGCCAGCAGTTTCCGGGTCCGCGATTCACCCCTCCACTTT.

Ten or more counts support this clonotype. The V gene is TRBV5-8, the J gene TRBJ2-7, with a tentative D call TRBD1 (5 bases). Deletions cut 0 bases from V and 4 bases from J, with 14 bases between. Germline assignment: CDR1 SGHTS and CDR2 YDEGEE. This CDR3 is built from 15 residues. The CDR3, as DNA: TGTGCCAGCAGCTTGGCCCCAGGGTTATTGTACGAGCAGTACTTC. This sequence encodes CASSLAPGLLYEQYF.

Ten or more counts support this clonotype. The J gene is TRBJ1-1, the V gene TRBV6-1; TRBD1 matches at 7 bases. This CDR3 has 13 residues. Per germline, CDR1 MNHNS and CDR2 SASEGT. Losses at the gene ends were 3 bases for V and 5 bases for J; bases not matched to a gene: 3. The DNA of the CDR3 is TGTGCCAGCAGTGATCAGGGGGATACTGAAGCTTTCTTT. Translating it yields CASSDQGDTEAFF.

The chain uses TRBV20-1 and TRBJ2-3, with 10 bases that match TRBD2. The end of the DNA fits TRBJ2-5 better, so the J call may be wrong. CDR1 is DFQATT and CDR2 is SNEGSKA in the germline V gene (reference sequence). The CDR3 runs 15 residues. In DNA, the CDR3 is TGCAGTGCTGGGGACGGACTAGCGGTCCAAGAGACCCAGTACTTC. Residues: CSAGDGLAVQETQYF.

In nucleotides, the CDR3 is TGTGCCATCAGTAACTCAGGCCGGGGGTCACCCCTCCACTTT. Translation gives CAISNSGRGSPLHF. The chain combines TRBV10-3 with TRBJ1-6; weak D call: TRBD1 (5 bases). From germline, CDR1 is ENHRY and CDR2 SYGVKD. The V and J ends lost 5 bases and 10 bases respectively, with 15 bases between them. This CDR3 has 14 amino acids.

The V gene is TRBV19, the J gene TRBJ2-5, with a possible D match to TRBD2 (6 bases). From germline, CDR1 is LNHDA and CDR2 SQIVND (reference sequence). This CDR3 is built from 16 residues. Trimming cost V 5 bases and J 5 bases, with 21 bases left between them. Here the CDR3 reads CASSPTQAGRPETQYF. CDR3 bases: TGTGCCAGTAGTCCCACACAGGCGGGGCGCCCCGAGACCCAGTACTTC.

In its sample, this clonotype was seen many times. The gene calls are TRBV12-3 or TRBV12-4 and TRBJ2-7; 8 bases are a match to TRBD1. The V gene end was trimmed by 8 bases and the J gene end by 3 bases; junction bases not matched to a gene: 3. This CDR3 is built from 12 residues. The CDR3 DNA follows: TGTGCCAGCGGCGGGACAGGCTACGAGCAGTACTTC. Translated: CASGGTGYEQYF.

The J gene is TRBJ1-4, the V gene TRBV6-6, with 8 bases that match TRBD1. The CDR3 is made up of 15 amino acids. V dropped 5 bases and J dropped 5; count of bases not matched to a gene: 7. In germline, CDR1 is MNHNY, CDR2 SVGAGI (reference sequence). The CDR3 bases are TGTGCCAGCAGTAGAGATCGGACAGGGAATGAAAAACTGTTTTTT. Amino acid sequence: CASSRDRTGNEKLFF.

As concerns this clonotype: A read error may explain this, as a much larger clone is one base away. The V and J genes are TRBV5-1 and TRBJ1-4, with a possible D match to TRBD1 (6 bases). The CDR3 loop spans 14 amino acids. Germline V gives CDR1 SGHRS, CDR2 YFSETQ. This chain's CDR3 is CASSFGGGSGELFF. DNA of the CDR3: TGTGCCAGCAGCTTTGGGGGGGGCTCCGGAGAACTGTTTTTT. Filled out from reference TRBV5-1 and TRBJ1-4, the complete variable domain reads KAGVTQTPRYLIKTRGQQVTLSCSPISGHRSVSWYQQTPGQGLQFLFEYFSETQRNKGNFPGRFSGRQFSNSRSEMNVSTLELGDSALYLCASSFGGGSGELFFGSGTQLSVL.